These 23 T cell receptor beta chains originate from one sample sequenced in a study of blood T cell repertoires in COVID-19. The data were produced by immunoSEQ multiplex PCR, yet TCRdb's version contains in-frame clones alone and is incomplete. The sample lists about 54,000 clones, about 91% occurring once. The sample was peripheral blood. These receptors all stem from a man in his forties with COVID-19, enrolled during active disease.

The CDR3 DNA sequence: TGTGCCAGCAGTTACTCGGACCCCAGGGGCGAAAAACTGTTTTTT. The encoded protein is CASSYSDPRGEKLFF. The rearrangement joins TRBV6-2 or TRBV6-3 to TRBJ1-4, with a possible D match to TRBD1 (6 bases). Germline assignment: CDR1 MNHEY and CDR2 SVGEGT. The CDR3 runs to 15 residues. Between the trimmed V and J ends, which lost 0 bases and 8 bases, there was a span of 13 bases.

The chain's CDR3 is CASSLAGTPGRSNQPQHF. The CDR3 DNA is TGCGCCAGCAGCTTGGCAGGGACACCAGGTAGGAGCAATCAGCCCCAGCATTTT. The chain is built from TRBV5-1 and TRBJ1-5; maybe TRBD1 (6 bases). The CDR3 is 18 amino acids. Germline values: CDR1 SGHRS, CDR2 YFSETQ. V was pared by 0 bases and J by 1 base, with 17 bases between.

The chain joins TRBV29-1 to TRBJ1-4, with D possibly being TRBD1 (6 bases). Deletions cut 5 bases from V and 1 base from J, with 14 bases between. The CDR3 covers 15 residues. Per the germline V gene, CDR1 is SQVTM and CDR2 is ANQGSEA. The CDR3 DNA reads TGCAGCGTTATCTGGGCAGGGGTAACTAATGAAAAACTGTTTTTT. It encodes CSVIWAGVTNEKLFF.

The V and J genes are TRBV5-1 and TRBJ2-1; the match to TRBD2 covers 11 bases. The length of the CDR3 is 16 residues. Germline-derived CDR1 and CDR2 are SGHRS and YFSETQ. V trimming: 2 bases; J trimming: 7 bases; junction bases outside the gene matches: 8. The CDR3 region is CASSFQLAGVGNEQFF. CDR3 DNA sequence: TGCGCCAGCAGCTTTCAACTAGCGGGAGTTGGTAATGAGCAGTTCTTC.

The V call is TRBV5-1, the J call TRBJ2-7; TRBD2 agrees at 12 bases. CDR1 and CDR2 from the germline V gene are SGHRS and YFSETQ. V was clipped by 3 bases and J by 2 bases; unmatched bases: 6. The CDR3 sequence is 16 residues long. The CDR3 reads CASSSGLAGITYEQYF. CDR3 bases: TGCGCCAGCAGCTCCGGACTAGCGGGGATCACCTACGAGCAGTACTTC.

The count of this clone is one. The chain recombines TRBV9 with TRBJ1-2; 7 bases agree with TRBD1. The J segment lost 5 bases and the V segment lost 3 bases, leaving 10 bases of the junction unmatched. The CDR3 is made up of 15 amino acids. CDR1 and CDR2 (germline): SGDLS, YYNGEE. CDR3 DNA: TGTGCCAGCAGCGAGGGGTCCGACAGGGCTTATGGCTACACCTTC. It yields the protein CASSEGSDRAYGYTF.

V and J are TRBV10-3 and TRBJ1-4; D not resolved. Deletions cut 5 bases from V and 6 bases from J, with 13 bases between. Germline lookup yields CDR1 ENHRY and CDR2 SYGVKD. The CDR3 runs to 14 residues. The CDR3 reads CAISRSSGDEKLFF. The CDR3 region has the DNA TGTGCCATCAGTCGGAGTTCGGGAGATGAAAAACTGTTTTTT.

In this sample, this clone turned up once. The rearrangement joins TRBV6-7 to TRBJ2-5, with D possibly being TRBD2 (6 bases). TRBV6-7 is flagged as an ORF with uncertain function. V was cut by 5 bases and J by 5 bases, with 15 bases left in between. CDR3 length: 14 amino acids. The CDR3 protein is CASSPAGGGETQYF. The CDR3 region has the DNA TGTGCCAGCAGTCCGGCAGGTGGGGGGGAGACCCAGTACTTC.

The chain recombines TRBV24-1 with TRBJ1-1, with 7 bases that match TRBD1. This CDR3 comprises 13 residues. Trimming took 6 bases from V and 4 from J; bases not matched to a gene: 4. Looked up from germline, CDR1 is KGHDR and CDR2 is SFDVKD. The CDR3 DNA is TGTGCCACCAGTAAGAGACAGGGCACTGAAGCTTTCTTT. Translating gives CATSKRQGTEAFF.

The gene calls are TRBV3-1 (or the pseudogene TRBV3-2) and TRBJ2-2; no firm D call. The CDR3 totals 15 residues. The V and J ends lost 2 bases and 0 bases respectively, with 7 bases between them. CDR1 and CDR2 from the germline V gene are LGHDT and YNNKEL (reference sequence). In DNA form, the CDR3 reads TGTGCCAGCAGCCAAAGGAGATCGAACACCGGGGAGCTGTTTTTT. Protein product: CASSQRRSNTGELFF.

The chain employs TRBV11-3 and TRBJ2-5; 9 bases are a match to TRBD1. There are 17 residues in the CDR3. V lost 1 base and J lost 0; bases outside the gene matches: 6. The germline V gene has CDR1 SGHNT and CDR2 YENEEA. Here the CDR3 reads CASSLATGTGYQETQYF. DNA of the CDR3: TGTGCCAGCAGCTTAGCTACAGGGACAGGGTACCAAGAGACCCAGTACTTC. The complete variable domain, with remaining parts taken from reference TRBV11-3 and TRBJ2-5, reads EAGVVQSPRYKIIEKKQPVAFWCNPISGHNTLYWYLQNLGQGPELLIRYENEEAVDDSQLPKDRFSAERLKGVDSTLKIQPAELGDSAVYLCASSLATGTGYQETQYFGPGTRLLVL.

The CDR3 bases are TGTGCCAGCAGCCAAGCGGGGGGCCGGGCCGGGGAGCTGTTTTTT. Protein sequence: CASSQAGGRAGELFF. The chain employs TRBV3-1 (or the pseudogene TRBV3-2) and TRBJ2-2; tentative D call: TRBD2 (7 bases). In germline, CDR1 is LGHDT, CDR2 YNNKEL (reference sequence). V dropped 1 base and J dropped 6 bases, with 12 bases sitting between them. The CDR3 extends over 15 amino acids.

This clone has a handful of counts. CDR3 coding DNA: TGTGCCAGCAGCCTATTGGGGGCCACTGAAGCTTTCTTT. It specifies CASSLLGATEAFF. This rearrangement joins TRBV28 to TRBJ1-1, with D perhaps TRBD1 (6 bases). The germline V gene has CDR1 MDHEN and CDR2 SYDVKM. Trimming removed 6 bases from V and 4 bases from J, with 12 bases in between. CDR3 size: 13 residues. The whole variable domain, filled in from reference TRBV28 and TRBJ1-1, reads DVKVTQSSRYLVKRTGEKVFLECVQDMDHENMFWYRQDPGLGLRLIYFSYDVKMKEKGDIPEGYSVSREKKERFSLILESASTNQTSMYLCASSLLGATEAFFGQGTRLTVV.

The chain's CDR3 is CASSPTGSNSPLHF. The DNA for the CDR3 is TGTGCCAGTTCCCCGACAGGGTCTAATTCACCCCTCCACTTT. The chain carries TRBV9 and TRBJ1-6; TRBD1 aligns across 7 bases. The J segment lost 6 bases and the V segment lost 8 bases, leaving 8 bases of the junction unmatched. CDR3 length: 14 amino acids. CDR1 is SGDLS, CDR2 YYNGEE, per germline.

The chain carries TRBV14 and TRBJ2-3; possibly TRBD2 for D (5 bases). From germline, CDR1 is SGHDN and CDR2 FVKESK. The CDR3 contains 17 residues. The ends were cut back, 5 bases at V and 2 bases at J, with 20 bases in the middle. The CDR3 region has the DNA TGTGCCAGCAGCGGGCTCCGGGGTGCCCCCCTCACAGATACGCAGTATTTT. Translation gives CASSGLRGAPLTDTQYF.

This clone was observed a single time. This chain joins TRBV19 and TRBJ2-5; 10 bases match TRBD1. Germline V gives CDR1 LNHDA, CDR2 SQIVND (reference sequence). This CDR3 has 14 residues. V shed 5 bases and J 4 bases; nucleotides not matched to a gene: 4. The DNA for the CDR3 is TGTGCCAGTAGTTCATGGACAGGGGGAGAGACCCAGTACTTC. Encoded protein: CASSSWTGGETQYF.

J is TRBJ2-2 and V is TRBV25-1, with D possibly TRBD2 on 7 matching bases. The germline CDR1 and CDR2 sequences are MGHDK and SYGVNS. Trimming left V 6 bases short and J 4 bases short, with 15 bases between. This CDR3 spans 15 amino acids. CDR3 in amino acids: CASRRGGHPTGELFF. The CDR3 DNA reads TGTGCCAGCAGGAGGGGGGGCCACCCCACCGGGGAGCTGTTTTTT.

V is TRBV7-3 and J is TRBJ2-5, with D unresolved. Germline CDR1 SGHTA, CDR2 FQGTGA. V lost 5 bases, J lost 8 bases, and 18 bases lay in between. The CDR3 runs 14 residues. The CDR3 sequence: CASSPGRGTITQYF. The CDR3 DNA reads TGTGCCAGCAGCCCGGGTCGCGGAACCATAACCCAGTACTTC. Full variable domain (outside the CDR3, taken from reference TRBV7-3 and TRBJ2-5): GAGVSQTPSNKVTEKGKYVELRCDPISGHTALYWYRQSLGQGPEFLIYFQGTGAADDSGLPNDRFFAVRPEGSVSTLKIQRTERGDSAVYLCASSPGRGTITQYFGPGTRLLVL.

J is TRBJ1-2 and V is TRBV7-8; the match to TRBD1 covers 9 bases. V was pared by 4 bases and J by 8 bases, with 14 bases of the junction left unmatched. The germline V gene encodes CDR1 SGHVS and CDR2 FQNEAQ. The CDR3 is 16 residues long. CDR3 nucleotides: TGTGCCAGCAGCTCGACCGGAACAGGGGGCTTAGAAGGCTACACCTTC. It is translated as CASSSTGTGGLEGYTF.

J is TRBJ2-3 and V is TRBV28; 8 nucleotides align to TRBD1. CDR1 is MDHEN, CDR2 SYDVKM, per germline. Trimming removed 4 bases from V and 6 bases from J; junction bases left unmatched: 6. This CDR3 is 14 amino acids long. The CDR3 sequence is CASSSDRVMDTQYF. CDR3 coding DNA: TGTGCCAGCAGTTCGGACAGGGTCATGGATACGCAGTATTTT.

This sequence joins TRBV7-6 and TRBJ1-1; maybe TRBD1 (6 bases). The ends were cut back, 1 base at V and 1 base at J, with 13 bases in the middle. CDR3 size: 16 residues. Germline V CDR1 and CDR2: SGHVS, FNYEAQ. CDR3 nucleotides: TGTGCCAGCAGCTTAGAGGGGGGGCTGCGGAACACTGAAGCTTTCTTT. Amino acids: CASSLEGGLRNTEAFF.

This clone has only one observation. CDR3 sequence reads: CASSLWGQGAGEGGGYTF. The CDR3 DNA reads as TGTGCCAGCAGTTTATGGGGACAGGGAGCAGGAGAGGGGGGAGGCTACACCTTC. The rearrangement joins TRBV27 to TRBJ1-2; 9 bases align to TRBD1. Per germline, CDR1 MNHEY and CDR2 SMNVEV (reference sequence). Trimming cost V 1 base and J 8 bases; bases outside gene matches: 17. The CDR3 has 18 amino acids.

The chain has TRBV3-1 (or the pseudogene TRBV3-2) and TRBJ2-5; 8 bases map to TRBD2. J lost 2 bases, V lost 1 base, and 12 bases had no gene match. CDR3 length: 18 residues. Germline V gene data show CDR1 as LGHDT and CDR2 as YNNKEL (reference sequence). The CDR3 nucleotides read TGTGCCAGCAGCCAAGTTGCACCCACTAGCGGAATTCAAGAGACCCAGTACTTC. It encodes CASSQVAPTSGIQETQYF.